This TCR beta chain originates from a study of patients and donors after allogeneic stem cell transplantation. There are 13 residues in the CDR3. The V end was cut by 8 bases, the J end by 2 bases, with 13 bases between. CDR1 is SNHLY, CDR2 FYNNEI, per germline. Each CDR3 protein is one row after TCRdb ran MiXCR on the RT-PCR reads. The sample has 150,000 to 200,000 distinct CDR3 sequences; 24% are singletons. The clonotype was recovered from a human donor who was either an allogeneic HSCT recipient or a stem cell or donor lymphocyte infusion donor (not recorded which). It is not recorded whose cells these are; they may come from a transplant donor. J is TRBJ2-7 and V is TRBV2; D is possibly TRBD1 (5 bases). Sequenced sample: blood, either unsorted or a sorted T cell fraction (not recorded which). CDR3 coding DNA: TGTGCCAGCCGGTACAGGTTCACCTACGAGCAGTACTTC. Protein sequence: CASRYRFTYEQYF.